This T cell receptor (beta chain) was observed in a study of T cells in Graves' hyperthyroidism and ophthalmopathy. Orbital computed tomography and thyroid ultrasound, together with serum TRAb and thyroxine and clinical symptoms, were used for diagnoses. The CDR3 consists of 16 residues. Germline V gene data show CDR1 as SEHNR and CDR2 as FQNEAQ (reference sequence). V lost 1 base to trimming and J lost 5 bases; unmatched junction nucleotides: 9. This clonotype came up many times. Regions amplified from RNA transcripts were the TCR beta CDR3 regions. First-round RT-PCR of the TCR CDR3 relied on the HTBI primer set. MiXCR, run by TCRdb on the multiplex PCR reads, gives a single entry per CDR3 protein. The sample lists 600,000 to 650,000 distinct CDR3 sequences, around 21% occurring once.

What was sequenced was blood. The chain joins TRBV7-9 to TRBJ2-5, with 8 bases identical to TRBD2. This TCR derives from a man aged 30-40 years with Graves' ophthalmopathy. The CDR3 spells CASSLGVAGPGETQYF. DNA for the CDR3: TGTGCCAGCAGCTTAGGTGTAGCGGGGCCCGGGGAGACCCAGTACTTC.